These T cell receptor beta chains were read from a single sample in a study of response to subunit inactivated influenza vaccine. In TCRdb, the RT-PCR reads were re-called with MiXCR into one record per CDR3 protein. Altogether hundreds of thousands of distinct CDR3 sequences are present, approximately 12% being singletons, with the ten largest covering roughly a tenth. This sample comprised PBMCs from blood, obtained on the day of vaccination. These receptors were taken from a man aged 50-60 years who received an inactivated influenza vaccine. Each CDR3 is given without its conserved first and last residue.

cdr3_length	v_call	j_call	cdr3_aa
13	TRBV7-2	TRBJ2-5	ASSLDGRVGETQY
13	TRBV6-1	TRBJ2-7	ASRPDRGGSYEQY
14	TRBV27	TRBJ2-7	ASSASHIAGAYEQY
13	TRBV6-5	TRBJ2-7	ASSYSGQTSYEQY
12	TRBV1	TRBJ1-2	PGLGGKKNYGYT
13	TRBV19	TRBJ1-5	ASSAQQGRNQPQH
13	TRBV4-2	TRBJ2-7	ASSQLGTVSYEQY
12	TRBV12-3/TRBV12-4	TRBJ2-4	ASSPRTGSVVQY
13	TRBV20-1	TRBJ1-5	SATLSTGFRQPQH
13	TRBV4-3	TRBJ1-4	ASSHYEESDEKLF
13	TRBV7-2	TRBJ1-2	ASSLDGQVNYGYT
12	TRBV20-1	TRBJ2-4	SARQGLGQNIQY
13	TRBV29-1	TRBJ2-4	SVEHRGRTKNIQY
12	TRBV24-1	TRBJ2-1	ATSDLTGGNEQF
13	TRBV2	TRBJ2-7	ASSEGPGGLYEQY
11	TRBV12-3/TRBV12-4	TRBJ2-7	ASREGGTYEQY
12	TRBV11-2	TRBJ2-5	ASSLDRRAGTQY
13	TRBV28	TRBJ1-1	ASSRPWPGRTEAF
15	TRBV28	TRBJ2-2	ASSFPRGQGNTGELF
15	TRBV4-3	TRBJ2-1	ASSQSPQDSSYNEQF
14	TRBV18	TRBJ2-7	ASSPPGTHTSYEQY
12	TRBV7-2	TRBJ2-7	ASSAPLSSYEQY
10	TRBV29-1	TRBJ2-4	SGGGIKNIQY
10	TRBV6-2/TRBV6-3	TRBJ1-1	ASRTGTAEAF
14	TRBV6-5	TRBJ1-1	ASSYTRQGMNTEAF
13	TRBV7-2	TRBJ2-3	ASSLVSGGTDTQY
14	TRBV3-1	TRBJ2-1	ASSQTGTSSYNEQF
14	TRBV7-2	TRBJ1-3	ASSRSGTGVGNTIY
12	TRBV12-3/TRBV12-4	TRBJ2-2	ASTFGQNTGELF
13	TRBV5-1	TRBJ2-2	ASSLGGKNTGELF
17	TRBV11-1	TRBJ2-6	ASSTRNRDTHSGANVLT
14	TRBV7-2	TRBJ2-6	ASSFHTYSGANVLT
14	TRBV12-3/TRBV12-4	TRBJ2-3	ASSLVGIQGGYTQS
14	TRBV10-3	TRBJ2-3	AISDVGKGSTDTQY
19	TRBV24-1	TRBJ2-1	ATSDLPIRLGTGGSYNEQF
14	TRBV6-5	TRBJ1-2	ASRLGTGGVRHGYT
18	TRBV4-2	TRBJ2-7	ASSPTSLSGRPRGAYEQY
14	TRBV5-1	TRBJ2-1	ASRLVPGQGYNEQF
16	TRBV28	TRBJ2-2	ASSLRGILAANTGELF
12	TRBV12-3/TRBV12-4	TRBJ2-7	ASSLRRDRYEQY
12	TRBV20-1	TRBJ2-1	SAKPTGTGPEQF